This T cell receptor beta chain was sequenced for a study of T cells expressing NK-cell markers. Worth noting for this clonotype: Its antigen remains unidentified.

The CDR3 sequence is 13 residues long. The germline V gene has CDR1 MNHEY and CDR2 SVGEGT. TCRdb re-called the 5' RACE reads and catalogs CDR3 proteins one per entry, DNA excluded. The listing records 500,000 to 600,000 distinct CDR3 sequences. Study-wide findings and caveats: More than 5 donors carried dominant NKG2C+ clonotypes that made up roughly 1.0-7.5% of their CD8+ T cells.

The chain employs TRBV6-2 or TRBV6-3 and TRBJ2-7; there is no DNA to check the TCRdb D call of TRBD1. Sequenced input: blood T cells: a sorted CD56 or NKG2C T cell subset, CD4+ or CD8+ T cells, or bulk PBMC T cells (not recorded which). This receptor was obtained from a man aged 18 to 29 in good health. The CDR3 region is CASGRDISYEQYF.